These T cell receptor beta chains were read from a single sample in a study of T cells in pancreatic ductal adenocarcinoma. Method: immunoSEQ multiplex PCR; TCRdb's copy keeps in-frame clones and lacks some. The data hold under 20,000 clones, with almost 90% observed a single time. Source material: PBMCs. The receptors come from a human donor with pancreatic ductal adenocarcinoma. Each CDR3 is given without its conserved first and last residue. Fields, in order: D gene, J gene, clone size, V gene, CDR3 protein. D genes are given only for firm matches. Clone sizes are given selectively: once, few, many, or a class where the clone is expanded.

>TRBD1|TRBJ2-1|once|TRBV28
ASSSGQMDVWSGYNEQF
>.|TRBJ2-5|.|TRBV4-3
ASSQDISRGKTQY
>.|TRBJ1-1|.|TRBV11-3
ASSLVSVNTEAF
>.|TRBJ1-3|.|TRBV9
ASSVVGIAHSGNTIY
>.|TRBJ2-5|.|TRBV6-5
ASSYQYQETQY
>.|TRBJ2-6|.|TRBV11-2
ASSLVAGANVLT
>.|TRBJ2-5|.|TRBV5-1
ASSLDGGPQETQY
>TRBD1|TRBJ2-7|.|TRBV10-3
AISGGDRGNEQY
>.|TRBJ1-1|once|TRBV4-3
ASSLRYRQIMNTEAF
>TRBD2|TRBJ2-1|.|TRBV19
ASSIGLAGGRGEQF
>TRBD2|TRBJ2-1|.|TRBV11-3
ASSLDNWTSFHEQF
>.|TRBJ1-5|few|TRBV28
ASSFSGRGDQPQH
>TRBD1|TRBJ1-1|.|TRBV7-8
ASSSQGTANTEAF
>.|TRBJ1-6|.|TRBV6-1
ASSESPGKDPLH
>TRBD1|TRBJ1-2|few|TRBV5-1
ASSLIGRGSGGYT
>.|TRBJ1-1|.|TRBV9
ASSDTGWNTEAF
>.|TRBJ2-3|.|TRBV25-1
ASSEFVGDTDTQY
>.|TRBJ2-7|.|TRBV19
ASSPDTSYEQY
>.|TRBJ1-2|.|TRBV6-5
ASSSGDGDYGYT
>TRBD1|TRBJ1-5|.|TRBV19
ASSPSDRRNQPQH
>.|TRBJ2-5|.|TRBV28
ASRYAAGRETQY
>TRBD1|TRBJ1-5|.|TRBV30
AWSLRDRDNQPQH
>.|TRBJ2-7|.|TRBV7-9
ASSSVNYEQY
>TRBD1|TRBJ1-1|.|TRBV5-8
ASSLGGTGRLGF
>TRBD1|TRBJ2-4|.|TRBV4-1
ASSLGQGGIPIQY
>TRBD2|TRBJ2-6|.|TRBV28
ASRTGRQGGKPGANVLT
>.|TRBJ1-1|.|TRBV7-2
ASSLAGAANTEAF